The 17 T cell receptor beta chains given below trace back to one sample, sequenced in a study of T cells in Graves' hyperthyroidism and ophthalmopathy. Amplification targeted TCR beta CDR3 regions from RNA transcripts. Initially, a first-round RT-PCR of the TCR CDR3 employed the HTBI primer set. TCRdb re-called the multiplex PCR reads through MiXCR, storing one row per CDR3 protein. The data hold 350,000 to 400,000 distinct CDR3 sequences, with approximately 17% observed a single time. Sequenced material: blood. These receptors came from a man between 18 and 35 years old with Graves' ophthalmopathy.

This clonotype was detected many times. This chain connects TRBV11-2 to TRBJ2-7; TRBD2 aligns across 9 bases. This CDR3 contains 15 residues. With 1 base clipped from V and 4 bases from J, the junction kept 5 bases outside the gene matches. The germline V gene encodes CDR1 SGHAT and CDR2 FQNNGV. CDR3 in DNA: TGTGCCAGCAGCTTAGGCGGGGGGGCAGTATACGAGCAGTACTTC. Its protein is CASSLGGGAVYEQYF.

This clonotype was observed many times. This sequence joins TRBV11-2 and TRBJ1-2; D remains unclear. The V end was cut by 0 bases, the J end by 5 bases, with 7 bases between. The CDR3 consists of 13 residues. The germline CDR1 and CDR2 sequences are SGHAT and FQNNGV. CDR3 sequence: CASSLDQTYGYTF. The CDR3 bases are TGTGCCAGCAGCTTAGATCAGACTTATGGCTACACCTTC.

This clonotype was seen many times. The rearrangement links TRBV5-1 to TRBJ2-7, with TRBD2 as a possible D gene (6 bases). The germline V gene encodes CDR1 SGHRS and CDR2 YFSETQ. The CDR3 is made up of 14 amino acids. The V end lost 0 bases, the J end lost 4 bases, and 11 bases lay between the germline ends. CDR3 sequence reads: CASSLEEGWYEQYF. CDR3 coding DNA: TGCGCCAGCAGCTTGGAGGAGGGGTGGTACGAGCAGTACTTC. Based on the CDR3 plus reference TRBV5-1 and TRBJ2-7, the full variable domain is KAGVTQTPRYLIKTRGQQVTLSCSPISGHRSVSWYQQTPGQGLQFLFEYFSETQRNKGNFPGRFSGRQFSNSRSEMNVSTLELGDSALYLCASSLEEGWYEQYFGPGTRLTVT.

This clonotype turned up a few times. This chain links TRBV7-8 with TRBJ2-2; D is perhaps TRBD1 (6 bases). V lost 3 bases and J lost 5, with 13 bases in between. In germline, CDR1 is SGHVS, CDR2 FQNEAQ. There are 15 residues in the CDR3. This CDR3 reads CASSFLDSDTGELFF. In DNA form, the CDR3 reads TGTGCCAGCAGCTTTTTGGACAGCGATACCGGGGAGCTGTTTTTT.

This clonotype appeared many times. The chain employs TRBV6-2 or TRBV6-3 and TRBJ1-1, with D tentatively TRBD1 (6 bases). The CDR3 consists of 13 residues. V lost 6 bases, J lost 6 bases, and 14 bases lay in between. In germline, CDR1 is MNHEY, CDR2 SVGEGT. CDR3 protein: CASRLGGHSEAFF. The CDR3 bases are TGTGCCAGCAGACTAGGGGGACATTCTGAAGCTTTCTTT.

This clonotype turned up a few times. V and J are TRBV20-1 and TRBJ2-5; D not certain. Trimming cost V 0 bases and J 2 bases, with 13 bases left between them. CDR3 length equals 15 residues. Looked up from germline, CDR1 is DFQATT and CDR2 is SNEGSKA (reference sequence). This CDR3 reads CSARDEIAIQETQYF. The CDR3 nucleotides are TGCAGTGCTAGAGATGAAATAGCCATACAAGAGACCCAGTACTTC.

The chain has TRBV15 and TRBJ1-1; 9 bases are shared with TRBD1. V lost 0 bases to trimming and J lost 4 bases; unmatched junction nucleotides: 3. Germline loops: CDR1 LNHNV, CDR2 YYDKDF (reference sequence). The CDR3 sequence is 15 residues long. The CDR3 loop is CATSREGQGVTEAFF. Written as DNA, the CDR3 is TGTGCCACCAGCAGAGAGGGACAGGGTGTCACTGAAGCTTTCTTT. The variable domain in full, completed from reference TRBV15 and TRBJ1-1, reads DAMVIQNPRYQVTQFGKPVTLSCSQTLNHNVMYWYQQKSSQAPKLLFHYYDKDFNNEADTPDNFQSRRPNTSFCFLDIRSPGLGDTAMYLCATSREGQGVTEAFFGQGTRLTVV.

The J gene is TRBJ2-5, the V gene TRBV19; tentatively, D is TRBD2 (6 bases). V was pared by 1 base and J by 6 bases, with 12 bases between. There are 14 residues in the CDR3. The germline V gene encodes CDR1 LNHDA and CDR2 SQIVND (reference sequence). Here the CDR3 reads CASSIGGGGQTQYF. In DNA form, the CDR3 reads TGTGCCAGTAGTATAGGGGGAGGCGGGCAGACCCAGTACTTC.

The rearrangement joins TRBV24-1 to TRBJ2-1, with no clear D. V was shortened by 5 bases and J by 2 bases, with 3 bases between the two germline ends. This CDR3 is 12 amino acids long. From germline, CDR1 is KGHDR and CDR2 SFDVKD. Here the CDR3 reads CATSGAYNEQFF. The CDR3 DNA sequence: TGTGCCACCAGTGGGGCCTACAATGAGCAGTTCTTC.

This clonotype occurred many times. The genes are TRBV6-5 and TRBJ2-7, with D uncertain. CDR1 and CDR2 (germline): MNHEY, SVGAGI. This CDR3 has 14 amino acids. V lost 2 bases and J lost 1, with 9 bases in between. The CDR3 bases are TGTGCCAGCAGTTACCACGGTCAGTCCTACGAGCAGTACTTC. It specifies CASSYHGQSYEQYF.

This rearrangement joins TRBV15 to TRBJ2-3; D ambiguous. Germline V gene lookup returns CDR1 LNHNV and CDR2 YYDKDF (reference sequence). The ends were cut back, 3 bases at V and 9 bases at J, with 13 bases in the middle. The CDR3 is made up of 13 amino acids. CDR3 DNA: TGTGCCACCAGCAGGGCACCGGCCGAAACGCAGTATTTT. It encodes CATSRAPAETQYF. Using reference TRBV15 and TRBJ2-3 for the parts outside the CDR3, the full variable domain is DAMVIQNPRYQVTQFGKPVTLSCSQTLNHNVMYWYQQKSSQAPKLLFHYYDKDFNNEADTPDNFQSRRPNTSFCFLDIRSPGLGDTAMYLCATSRAPAETQYFGPGTRLTVL.

This clonotype has ten or more counts. V gene TRBV5-1 combines with J gene TRBJ2-3; 9 bases are a match to TRBD2. J lost 6 bases, V lost 0 bases, and 5 bases had no gene match. The CDR3 spans 15 residues. Germline CDR1 SGHRS, CDR2 YFSETQ. The CDR3, as DNA: TGCGCCAGCAGCTTGGGGGGACTAGCAATGGATACGCAGTATTTT. Translated, it gives CASSLGGLAMDTQYF.

In this sample, this clonotype turned up many times. The chain has TRBV3-1 and TRBJ2-3; 7 bases agree with TRBD2. The CDR3 extends over 13 amino acids. V dropped 4 bases and J dropped 3; count of bases not matched to a gene: 1. Germline CDR1 and CDR2: LGHDT and YNNKEL (reference sequence). The CDR3 DNA reads as TGTGCCAGCAGCCCACTAGCGACAGATACGCAGTATTTT. It specifies CASSPLATDTQYF.

The V and J genes are TRBV19 and TRBJ1-2; the D is unclear. Germline CDR1 is LNHDA and CDR2 is SQIVND (reference sequence). V lost 0 bases and J lost 3, with 14 bases in between. This CDR3 is built from 16 residues. CDR3 nucleotide sequence: TGTGCCAGTAGTATAGATGATTCGCGGGGTGACTATGGCTACACCTTC. Translating it yields CASSIDDSRGDYGYTF. The full variable domain, its missing parts supplied by reference TRBV19 and TRBJ1-2, is DGGITQSPKYLFRKEGQNVTLSCEQNLNHDAMYWYRQDPGQGLRLIYYSQIVNDFQKGDIAEGYSVSREKKESFPLTVTSAQKNPTAFYLCASSIDDSRGDYGYTFGSGTRLTVV.

This clonotype has just a few counts. The chain carries TRBV15 and TRBJ2-2; TRBD1 is a possible D gene (5 bases). The CDR3 loop spans 14 amino acids. CDR1 and CDR2 (germline): LNHNV, YYDKDF (reference sequence). The germline V and J ends were trimmed by 0 bases and 5 bases, with 7 bases remaining between them. The CDR3 spells CATSRDRQTGELFF. As DNA, the CDR3 is TGTGCCACCAGCAGAGATCGACAGACCGGGGAGCTGTTTTTT.

This clonotype was seen repeatedly, ten times or more. The chain is built from TRBV7-9 and TRBJ2-7, with TRBD2 as a possible D gene (5 bases). Trimming removed 3 bases at V and 5 bases at J, with 11 bases between. From germline, CDR1 is SEHNR and CDR2 FQNEAQ (reference sequence). The CDR3 extends over 13 amino acids. In DNA, the CDR3 is TGTGCCAGCAGCTTTGGACCGCGGGACGAGCAGTACTTC. Its protein product is CASSFGPRDEQYF.

The V gene is TRBV12-3 or TRBV12-4, the J gene TRBJ2-3; D remains unclear. Trimming cost V 5 bases and J 1 base, with 7 bases left between them. The CDR3 loop spans 13 amino acids. The CDR3 nucleotides are TGTGCCAGCAGTGTCCCTGGCACAGATACGCAGTATTTT. Amino acid sequence: CASSVPGTDTQYF.